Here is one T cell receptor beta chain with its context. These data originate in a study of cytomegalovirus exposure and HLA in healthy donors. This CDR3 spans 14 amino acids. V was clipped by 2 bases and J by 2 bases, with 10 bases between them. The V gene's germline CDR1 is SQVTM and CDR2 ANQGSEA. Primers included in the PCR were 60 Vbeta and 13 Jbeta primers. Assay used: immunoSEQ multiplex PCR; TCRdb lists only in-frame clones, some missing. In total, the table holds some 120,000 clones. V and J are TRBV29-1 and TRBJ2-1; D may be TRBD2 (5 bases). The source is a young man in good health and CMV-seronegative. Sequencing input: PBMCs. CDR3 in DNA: TGCAGCGTTGAACCGGGGTCGACCTACAATGAGCAGTTCTTC. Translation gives CSVEPGSTYNEQFF.